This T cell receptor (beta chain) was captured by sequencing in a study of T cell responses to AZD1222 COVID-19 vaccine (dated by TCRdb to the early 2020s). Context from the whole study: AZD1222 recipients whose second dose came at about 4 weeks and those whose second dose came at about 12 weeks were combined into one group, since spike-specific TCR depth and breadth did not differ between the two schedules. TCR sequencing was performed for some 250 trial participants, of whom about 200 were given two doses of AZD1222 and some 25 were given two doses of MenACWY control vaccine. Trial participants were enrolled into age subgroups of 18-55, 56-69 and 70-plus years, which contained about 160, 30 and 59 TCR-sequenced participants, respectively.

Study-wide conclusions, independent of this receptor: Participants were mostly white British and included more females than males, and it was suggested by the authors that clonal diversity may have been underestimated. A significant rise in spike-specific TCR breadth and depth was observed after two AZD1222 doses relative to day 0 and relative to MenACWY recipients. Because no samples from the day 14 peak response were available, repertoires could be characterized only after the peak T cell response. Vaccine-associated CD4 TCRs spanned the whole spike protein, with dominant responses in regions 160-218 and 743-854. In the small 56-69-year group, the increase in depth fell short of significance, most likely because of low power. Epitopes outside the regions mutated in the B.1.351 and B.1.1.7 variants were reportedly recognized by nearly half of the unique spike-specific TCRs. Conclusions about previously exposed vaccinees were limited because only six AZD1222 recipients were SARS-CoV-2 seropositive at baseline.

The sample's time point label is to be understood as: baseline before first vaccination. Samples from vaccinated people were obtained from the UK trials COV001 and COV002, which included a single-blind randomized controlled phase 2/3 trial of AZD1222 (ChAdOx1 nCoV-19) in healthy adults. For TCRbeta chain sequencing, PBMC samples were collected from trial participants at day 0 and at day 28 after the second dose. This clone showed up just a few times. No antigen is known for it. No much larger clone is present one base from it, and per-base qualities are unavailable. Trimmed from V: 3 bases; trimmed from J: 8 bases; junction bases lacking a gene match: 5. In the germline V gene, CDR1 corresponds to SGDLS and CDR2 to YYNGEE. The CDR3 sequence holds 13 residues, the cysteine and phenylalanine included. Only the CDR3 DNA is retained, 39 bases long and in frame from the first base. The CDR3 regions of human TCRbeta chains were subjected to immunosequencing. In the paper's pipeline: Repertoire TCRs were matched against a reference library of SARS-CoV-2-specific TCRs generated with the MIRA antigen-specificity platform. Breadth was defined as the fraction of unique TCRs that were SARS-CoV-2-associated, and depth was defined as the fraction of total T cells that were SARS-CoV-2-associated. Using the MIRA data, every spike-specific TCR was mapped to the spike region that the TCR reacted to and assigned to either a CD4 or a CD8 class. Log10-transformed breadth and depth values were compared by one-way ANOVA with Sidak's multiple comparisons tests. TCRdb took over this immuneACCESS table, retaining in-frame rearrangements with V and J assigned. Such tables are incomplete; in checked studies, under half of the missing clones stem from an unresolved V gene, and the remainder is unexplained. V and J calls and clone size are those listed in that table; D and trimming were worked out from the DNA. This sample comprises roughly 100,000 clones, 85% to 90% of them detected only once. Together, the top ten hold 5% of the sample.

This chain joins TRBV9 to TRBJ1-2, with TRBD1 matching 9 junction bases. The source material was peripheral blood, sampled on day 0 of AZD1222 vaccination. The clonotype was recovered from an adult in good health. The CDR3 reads CASSAGTGKGYTF. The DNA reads TGTGCCAGCAGCGCCGGGACAGGGAAAGGCTACACCTTC.